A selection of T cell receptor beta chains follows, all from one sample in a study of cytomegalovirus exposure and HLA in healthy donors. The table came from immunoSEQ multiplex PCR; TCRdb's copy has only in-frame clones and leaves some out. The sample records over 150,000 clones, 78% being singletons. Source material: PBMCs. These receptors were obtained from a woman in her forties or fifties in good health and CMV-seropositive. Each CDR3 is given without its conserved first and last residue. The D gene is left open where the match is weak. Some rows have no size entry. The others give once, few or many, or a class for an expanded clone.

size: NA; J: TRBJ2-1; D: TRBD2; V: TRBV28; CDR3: ASSSSGRSFNEQF
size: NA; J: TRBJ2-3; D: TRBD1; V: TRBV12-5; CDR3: ASGGQGGTDTQY
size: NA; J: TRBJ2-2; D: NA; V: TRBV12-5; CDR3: ASGRSPLQGIAGELF
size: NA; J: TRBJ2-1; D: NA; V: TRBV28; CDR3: ASSLRGSYNEQF
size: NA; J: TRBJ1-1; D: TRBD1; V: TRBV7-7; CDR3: ASSLDRDTEAF
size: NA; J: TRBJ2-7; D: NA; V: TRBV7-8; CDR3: ASSLGATAYEQY
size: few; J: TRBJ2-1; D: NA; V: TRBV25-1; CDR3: ASSEEGREREQF
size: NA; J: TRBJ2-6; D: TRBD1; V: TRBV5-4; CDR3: ASSGPGQGPSGANVLT
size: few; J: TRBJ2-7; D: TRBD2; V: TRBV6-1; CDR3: ASMRGAYEQY
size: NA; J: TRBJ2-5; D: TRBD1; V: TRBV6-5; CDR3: ASRPGQVETQY
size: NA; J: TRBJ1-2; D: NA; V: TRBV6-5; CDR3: ASSYSRGTGGYT
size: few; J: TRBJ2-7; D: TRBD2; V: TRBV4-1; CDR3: ASSQEGLAESYEQY
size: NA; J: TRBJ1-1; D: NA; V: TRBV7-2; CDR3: ASSLGQGRAF
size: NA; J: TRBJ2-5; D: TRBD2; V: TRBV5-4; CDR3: ASSFGGGIGRETQY
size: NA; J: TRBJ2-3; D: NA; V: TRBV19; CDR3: ASSNQGYTDTQY
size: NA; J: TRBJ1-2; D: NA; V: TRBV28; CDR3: ASTIKAPNYGYT
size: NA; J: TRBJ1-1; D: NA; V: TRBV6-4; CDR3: ASSLSLNTEAF
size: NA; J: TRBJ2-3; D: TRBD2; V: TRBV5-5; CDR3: ASSLTSGGVPDTQY
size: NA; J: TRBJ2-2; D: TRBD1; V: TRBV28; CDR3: AGQGASGELF
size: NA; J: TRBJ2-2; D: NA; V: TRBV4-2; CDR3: ASSFGGAGVGTGELF
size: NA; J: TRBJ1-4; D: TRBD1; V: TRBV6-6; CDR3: ASKPEGAVNEKLF
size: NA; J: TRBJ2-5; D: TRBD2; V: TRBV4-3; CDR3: ASSQDWRGGIKGMDETQY
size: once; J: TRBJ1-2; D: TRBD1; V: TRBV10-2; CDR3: ASSEGSNRGGYT
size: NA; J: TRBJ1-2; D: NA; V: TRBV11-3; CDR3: ASSLGAQALYGYT
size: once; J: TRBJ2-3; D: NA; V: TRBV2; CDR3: ASRVGLVAGADTQY
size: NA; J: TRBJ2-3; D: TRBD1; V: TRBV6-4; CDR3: ASSRDRPDTQY
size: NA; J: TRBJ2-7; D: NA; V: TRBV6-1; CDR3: ASSDHTYEQY
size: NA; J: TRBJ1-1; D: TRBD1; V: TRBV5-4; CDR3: ASSRDRGNTEAF
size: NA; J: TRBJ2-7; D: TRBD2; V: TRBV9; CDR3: ASSLAGASEQY
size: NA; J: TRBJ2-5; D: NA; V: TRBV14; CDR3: ASSPGETQY
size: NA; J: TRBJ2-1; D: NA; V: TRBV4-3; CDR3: ASSPGWAGENEQF
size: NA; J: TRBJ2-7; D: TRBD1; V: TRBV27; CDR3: ASFKVDRGYEQY
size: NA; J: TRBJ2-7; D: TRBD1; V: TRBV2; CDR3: ASSLQGVGYEQY
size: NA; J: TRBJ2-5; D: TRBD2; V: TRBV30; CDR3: AYSGAGETQY
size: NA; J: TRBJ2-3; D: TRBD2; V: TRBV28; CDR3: ASSLYTSGTDTQY
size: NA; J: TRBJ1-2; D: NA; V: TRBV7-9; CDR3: ASSPWSSGVGYT
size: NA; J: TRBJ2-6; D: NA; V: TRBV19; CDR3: ASSKGLSSGANVLT
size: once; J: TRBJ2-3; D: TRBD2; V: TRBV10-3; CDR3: AGTSGSTDTQY
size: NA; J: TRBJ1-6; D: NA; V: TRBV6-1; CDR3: ASSEVSRDNSPLH
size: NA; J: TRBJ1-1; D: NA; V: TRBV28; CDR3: ASSPFLLDRGNTEAF
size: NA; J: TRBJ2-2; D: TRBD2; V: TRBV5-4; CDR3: ASRIAGVMGTGELF
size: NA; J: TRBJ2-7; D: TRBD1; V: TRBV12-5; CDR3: ASVGGTGVDEQY
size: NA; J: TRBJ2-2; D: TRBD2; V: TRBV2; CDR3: ASSVLSGGATGELF
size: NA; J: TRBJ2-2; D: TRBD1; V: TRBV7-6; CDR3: ASSQETGTNTGELF
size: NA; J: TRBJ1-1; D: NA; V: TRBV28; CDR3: ASSLAGRKAF
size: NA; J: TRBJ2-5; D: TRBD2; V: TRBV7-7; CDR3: ASSLGVSSGGQETQY
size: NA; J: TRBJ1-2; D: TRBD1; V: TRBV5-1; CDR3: ASSLEVTGGGYT
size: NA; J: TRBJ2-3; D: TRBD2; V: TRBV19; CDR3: ASSIMKERGYSTDTQY
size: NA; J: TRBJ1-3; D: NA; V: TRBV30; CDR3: AWSRGTGNTIY
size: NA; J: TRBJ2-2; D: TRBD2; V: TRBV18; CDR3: ASSPGLAGILEELF
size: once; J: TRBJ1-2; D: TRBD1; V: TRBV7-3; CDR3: ASSPGTGDNYGYT
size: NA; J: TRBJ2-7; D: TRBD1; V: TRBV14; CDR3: ASSQDPQTGFSYEQY
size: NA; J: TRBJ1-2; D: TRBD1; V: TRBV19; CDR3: ASQTTGTGAGGYT